The 27 T cell receptor beta chains listed next were all sequenced from one sample in a study of OX40 agonist ivuxolimab in advanced cancers. The repertoire was sequenced with immunoSEQ multiplex PCR; TCRdb's copy has only in-frame clones and lacks some. This table has about 54,000 clones, 84% appearing once. The source was CD4+ or CD8+ T cells sorted from blood, collected in a trial of the OX40 agonist ivuxolimab. These receptors were collected from an adult with an advanced solid tumor such as melanoma, head and neck, liver or kidney cancer.

This chain uses TRBV11-1 with TRBJ1-2; D is unclear. The CDR3 runs to 13 residues. The V gene's germline CDR1 is SGHAT and CDR2 FQDESV (reference sequence). Trimming removed 1 base at V and 8 bases at J, with 11 bases between. The CDR3, as DNA: TGTGCCAGCAGCTTAGGACGGCTGGGAGGCTACACCTTC. The encoded protein is CASSLGRLGGYTF.

This chain joins TRBV18 and TRBJ2-1, with a possible D match to TRBD1 (6 bases). This CDR3 is built from 14 residues. Germline values: CDR1 KGHSH, CDR2 LQKENI. Deletions cut 4 bases from V and 5 bases from J, with 12 bases between. The CDR3 is CASSLQGPDNEQFF. CDR3 nucleotides: TGTGCCAGCTCACTACAGGGACCCGACAATGAGCAGTTCTTC. The full variable domain, rest sourced from reference TRBV18 and TRBJ2-1, is NAGVMQNPRHLVRRRGQEARLRCSPMKGHSHVYWYRQLPEEGLKFMVYLQKENIIDESGMPKERFSAEFPKEGPSILRIQQVVRGDSAAYFCASSLQGPDNEQFFGPGTRLTVL.

The chain couples TRBV5-4 to TRBJ1-3, with unresolved D. The germline gives CDR1 SGHNT, CDR2 YYREEE (reference sequence). Trimming took off 0 bases at V and 1 base at J, with 17 bases between the two ends. This CDR3 is built from 18 residues. The CDR3 DNA reads TGTGCCAGCAGCTTGGAGGTAAAAGTAGGGTCGTCTGGAAACACCATATATTTT. It translates to CASSLEVKVGSSGNTIYF.

This clone was observed a handful of times. The rearrangement joins TRBV28 to TRBJ1-5, with no clear D. This CDR3 contains 17 residues. Germline loops: CDR1 MDHEN, CDR2 SYDVKM. V was cut by 5 bases and J by 2 bases, with 19 bases left in between. The CDR3 DNA sequence: TGTGCCAGCAGTCCATCCGGTATAGGAGGGCGCAATCAGCCCCAGCATTTT. Amino acid sequence: CASSPSGIGGRNQPQHF.

The chain carries TRBV9 and TRBJ1-6; D possibly corresponds to TRBD1 (5 bases). The CDR3 loop spans 16 amino acids. The germline V gene encodes CDR1 SGDLS and CDR2 YYNGEE. V shed 0 bases and J shed 6 bases, with 13 bases lying between them. The CDR3 spells CASSVEGTDPNSPLHF. CDR3 sequence (DNA): TGTGCCAGCAGCGTAGAGGGGACGGATCCTAATTCACCCCTCCACTTT.

This sequence joins TRBV27 and TRBJ2-1, with TRBD2 matching over 7 bases. CDR1 and CDR2 (germline): MNHEY, SMNVEV (reference sequence). The CDR3 contains 15 residues. With 8 bases clipped from V and 1 base from J, the junction kept 8 bases outside the gene matches. CDR3 protein: CASSRREWSYNEQFF. The DNA of the CDR3 is TGTGCCAGCTCACGGCGGGAGTGGTCCTACAATGAGCAGTTCTTC.

The chain recombines TRBV27 with TRBJ1-3; weak D call: TRBD1 (5 bases). Germline CDR1 is MNHEY and CDR2 is SMNVEV (reference sequence). The CDR3 extends over 12 amino acids. Trimming took 7 bases from V and 2 from J, leaving 6 bases between them. CDR3 bases: TGTGCCAGCAAGGGGACTGGAAACACCATATATTTT. Amino acid sequence: CASKGTGNTIYF.

The chain employs TRBV29-1 and TRBJ2-1; possible D gene TRBD1, 5 bases. V gave up 0 bases and J gave up 2 bases, with 8 bases separating them. This CDR3 has 14 residues. Germline values: CDR1 SQVTM, CDR2 ANQGSEA. The CDR3 DNA sequence: TGCAGCGTTGAAGAACAAGGGGCCTACAATGAGCAGTTCTTC. Protein sequence: CSVEEQGAYNEQFF.

This sequence joins TRBV5-1 and TRBJ2-1; maybe TRBD2 (6 bases). This CDR3 has 15 residues. V was trimmed by 3 bases and J by 3 bases, leaving 13 bases between them. In germline, CDR1 is SGHRS, CDR2 YFSETQ. In DNA, the CDR3 is TGCGCCAGCAGCTCGACTAGGCCTAACTACAATGAGCAGTTCTTC. Amino acids: CASSSTRPNYNEQFF.

On this clone: Additional DNA sequences in this sample encode the identical CDR3. V usage is TRBV11-2 and J usage is TRBJ2-7; 9 positions agree with TRBD1. Germline loops: CDR1 SGHAT, CDR2 FQNNGV. V was pared by 8 bases and J by 4 bases, with 15 bases of the junction left unmatched. The length of the CDR3 is 16 residues. Here the CDR3 reads CASGSLRGTGLYEQYF. Here the CDR3 DNA reads TGTGCCAGCGGAAGCTTGAGGGGGACAGGGCTTTACGAGCAGTACTTC.

J is TRBJ2-3 and V is TRBV5-4; D is unresolved. V lost 0 bases to trimming and J lost 3 bases, with 11 bases between them. The germline gives CDR1 SGHNT, CDR2 YYREEE (reference sequence). This CDR3 has 15 residues. The CDR3: CASSLEPVSTDTQYF. The CDR3 DNA reads as TGTGCCAGCAGCTTGGAGCCAGTCTCAACAGATACGCAGTATTTT.

This clone has only one observation. J is TRBJ2-7 and V is TRBV11-3; D is uncertain. The CDR3 length is 16 residues. Trimming pared 1 base from V and 2 bases from J, leaving 15 bases between. Looked up from germline, CDR1 is SGHNT and CDR2 is YENEEA. The CDR3 region has the DNA TGTGCCAGCAGCTTAGGGCCGAGCGACACTCCCTACGAGCAGTACTTC. The encoded protein is CASSLGPSDTPYEQYF.

The chain employs TRBV7-2 and TRBJ2-3, with unresolved D. The CDR3 runs 14 residues. Germline lookup yields CDR1 SGHTA and CDR2 FQGNSA. V dropped 5 bases and J dropped 0 bases, with 9 bases sitting between them. The CDR3 DNA sequence: TGTGCCAGCAGCCGAGGATCGAGCACAGATACGCAGTATTTT. Translating gives CASSRGSSTDTQYF.

The CDR3 loop is CASTLTLVATGELFF. As DNA, the CDR3 is TGTGCCAGCACCCTCACACTAGTGGCCACCGGGGAGCTGTTTTTT. V is TRBV11-2 and J is TRBJ2-2; possibly TRBD2 for D (5 bases). This CDR3 spans 15 amino acids. Trimming pared 7 bases from V and 4 bases from J, leaving 16 bases between. Looked up from germline, CDR1 is SGHAT and CDR2 is FQNNGV.

This clone was detected once. The chain couples TRBV28 to TRBJ1-2; no clear D gene. Germline CDR1 and CDR2: MDHEN and SYDVKM. The CDR3 length is 12 residues. The V end was cut by 5 bases, the J end by 5 bases, with 9 bases between. This chain's CDR3 is CASSPPEYGYTF. CDR3 bases: TGTGCCAGCAGTCCGCCGGAATATGGCTACACCTTC.

This clone was seen once. The chain has TRBV5-4 and TRBJ1-1, with D unresolved. The CDR3 is 14 amino acids. Trimming cost V 0 bases and J 5 bases, with 11 bases left between them. CDR1 and CDR2 (germline): SGHNT, YYREEE (reference sequence). For the CDR3, the DNA is TGTGCCAGCAGCTTGGGTTCAAGAGGTACTGAAGCTTTCTTT. This encodes CASSLGSRGTEAFF.

V usage is TRBV6-1 and J usage is TRBJ2-1; 7 bases line up with TRBD2. The CDR3 totals 13 residues. The J segment lost 4 bases and the V segment lost 8 bases, leaving 5 bases of the junction unmatched. CDR1 MNHNS and CDR2 SASEGT come from the germline V gene. CDR3 coding DNA: TGTGCCAGCGACGGCGGGGGTTACAATGAGCAGTTCTTC. It is translated as CASDGGGYNEQFF.

The chain carries TRBV28 and TRBJ2-1; TRBD2 agrees at 12 bases. The trim removed 3 bases at V and 4 bases at J, leaving 7 bases unmatched. Germline CDR1 is MDHEN and CDR2 is SYDVKM. The CDR3 is 17 amino acids. The CDR3, as DNA: TGTGCCAGCAGTTTGGGGGCTAGCGGGAGGGTTTACAATGAGCAGTTCTTC. Translating gives CASSLGASGRVYNEQFF.

The rearrangement uses TRBV18 and TRBJ1-1; 7 bases are a match to TRBD1. Trimming cost V 2 bases and J 5 bases; bases outside gene matches: 5. Germline assignment: CDR1 KGHSH and CDR2 LQKENI. This CDR3 spans 14 amino acids. The CDR3 DNA is TGTGCCAGCTCACCAAGCGGACAGGCTACTGAAGCTTTCTTT. Its translation is CASSPSGQATEAFF.

V is TRBV7-2 and J is TRBJ2-7, with 9 positions matching TRBD2. Losses at the gene ends were 5 bases for V and 3 bases for J; bases not matched to a gene: 8. Germline CDR1 is SGHTA and CDR2 is FQGNSA. This CDR3 spans 15 amino acids. CDR3 sequence reads: CASSPTAGGFYEQYF. CDR3 DNA sequence: TGTGCCAGCAGCCCTACGGCGGGAGGGTTCTACGAGCAGTACTTC.

The rearrangement uses TRBV25-1 and TRBJ2-2; D call uncertain. Germline CDR1 and CDR2: MGHDK and SYGVNS. The CDR3 runs to 14 residues. With 7 bases removed from V and 1 base from J, the gap between germline ends came to 10 bases. This CDR3 reads CASTTTENTGELFF. The CDR3 region has the DNA TGTGCCAGCACCACGACCGAGAACACCGGGGAGCTGTTTTTT.

The chain uses TRBV5-4 and TRBJ2-7; perhaps TRBD2 as D (6 bases). Germline V CDR1 and CDR2: SGHNT, YYREEE (reference sequence). CDR3 size: 15 residues. V was shortened by 1 base and J by 0 bases, with 11 bases between the two germline ends. In nucleotides, the CDR3 is TGTGCCAGCAGCTTGTCCAGCGGGTTCTCCTACGAGCAGTACTTC. This sequence encodes CASSLSSGFSYEQYF.

This sequence joins TRBV29-1 and TRBJ2-1; 10 bases agree with TRBD2. This CDR3 region has 16 residues. The germline CDR1 and CDR2 sequences are SQVTM and ANQGSEA. J lost 4 bases, V lost 4 bases, and 10 bases had no gene match. The CDR3 region is CSVAGLADTGYNEQFF. In DNA form, the CDR3 reads TGCAGCGTTGCCGGACTAGCGGATACTGGTTACAATGAGCAGTTCTTC.

The genes are TRBV6-5 and TRBJ2-6, with 8 bases identical to TRBD1. The J segment lost 0 bases and the V segment lost 9 bases, leaving 1 base of the junction unmatched. The germline gives CDR1 MNHEY, CDR2 SVGAGI. The CDR3 runs to 14 residues. Here the CDR3 reads CASQGASGANVLTF. The CDR3 DNA sequence: TGTGCCAGTCAGGGGGCCTCTGGGGCCAACGTCCTGACTTTC.

The chain has TRBV6-1 and TRBJ2-5; no clear D. The CDR3 spans 12 residues. CDR1 MNHNS and CDR2 SASEGT come from the germline V gene. The V gene lost 2 bases and the J gene lost 3 bases, with 4 bases spanning the gap. In nucleotides, the CDR3 is TGTGCCAGCAGTGAACTGAAAGAGACCCAGTACTTC. Its protein product is CASSELKETQYF.

This sequence joins TRBV18 and TRBJ2-2; no definite D call. CDR3 length: 15 residues. The germline V gene encodes CDR1 KGHSH and CDR2 LQKENI. Between the trimmed V and J ends, which lost 1 base and 5 bases, there was a span of 11 bases. The chain's CDR3 is CASSPRSEPTGELFF. The CDR3 region has the DNA TGTGCCAGCTCACCACGATCAGAACCTACCGGGGAGCTGTTTTTT. The variable domain in full, with the rest retrieved from reference TRBV18 and TRBJ2-2, is NAGVMQNPRHLVRRRGQEARLRCSPMKGHSHVYWYRQLPEEGLKFMVYLQKENIIDESGMPKERFSAEFPKEGPSILRIQQVVRGDSAAYFCASSPRSEPTGELFFGEGSRLTVL.

The genes are TRBV6-1 and TRBJ1-5; D is undetermined. There are 13 residues in the CDR3. The V gene lost 10 bases and the J gene lost 1 base, with 11 bases spanning the gap. CDR1 and CDR2 (germline): MNHNS, SASEGT. CDR3 sequence (DNA): TGTGCCACCACCCTCTGGAGCAATCAGCCCCAGCATTTT. This translates into CATTLWSNQPQHF.